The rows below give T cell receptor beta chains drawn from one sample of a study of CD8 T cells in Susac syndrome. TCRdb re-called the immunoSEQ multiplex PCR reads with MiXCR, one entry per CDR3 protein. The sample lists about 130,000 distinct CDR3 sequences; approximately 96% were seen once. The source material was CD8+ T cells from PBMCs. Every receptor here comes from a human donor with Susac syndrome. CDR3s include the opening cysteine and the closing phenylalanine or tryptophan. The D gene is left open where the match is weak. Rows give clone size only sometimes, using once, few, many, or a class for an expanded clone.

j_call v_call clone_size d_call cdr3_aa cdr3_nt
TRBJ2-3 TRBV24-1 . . CATSDFGLPMGTDTQYF TGTGCCACCAGTGACTTTGGACTCCCGATGGGCACAGATACGCAGTATTTT
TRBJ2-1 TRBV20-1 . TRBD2 CSADSVAGVFGNEQFF TGCAGTGCCGATTCCGTAGCGGGGGTTTTCGGCAATGAGCAGTTCTTC
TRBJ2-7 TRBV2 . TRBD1 CASSGGQNYEQYF TGTGCCAGCAGTGGGGGACAGAACTACGAGCAGTACTTC
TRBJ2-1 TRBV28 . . CAITAQSSYNEQFF TGTGCCATCACCGCCCAGAGCTCCTACAATGAGCAGTTCTTC
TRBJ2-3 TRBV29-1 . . CSVDLPARQGHTDTQYF TGCAGCGTTGATCTTCCGGCTCGGCAGGGACACACAGATACGCAGTATTTT
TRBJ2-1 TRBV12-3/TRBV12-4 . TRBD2 CATDSGPTYNEQFF TGTGCCACCGATAGCGGGCCAACCTACAATGAGCAGTTCTTC
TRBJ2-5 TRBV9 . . CASSVGGTARPWEETQYF TGTGCCAGCAGCGTAGGGGGAACGGCCAGACCATGGGAAGAGACCCAGTACTTC
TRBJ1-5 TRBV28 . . CASSFDGNQPQHF TGTGCCAGCAGTTTTGATGGTAATCAGCCCCAGCATTTT
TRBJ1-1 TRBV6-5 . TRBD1 CASGRDRGNTEAFF TGTGCCAGCGGCCGGGACAGGGGAAACACTGAAGCTTTCTTT
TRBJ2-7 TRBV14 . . CASSQGWTLASYEQYF TGTGCCAGCAGCCAAGGCTGGACACTCGCCTCCTACGAGCAGTACTTC
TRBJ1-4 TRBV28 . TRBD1 CASSESGQEGEKLFF TGTGCCAGCAGTGAGTCCGGACAGGAGGGTGAAAAACTGTTTTTT
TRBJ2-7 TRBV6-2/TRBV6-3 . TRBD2 CASSYRGLAGVLEQYF TGTGCCAGCAGTTATCGAGGACTAGCGGGAGTTCTCGAGCAGTACTTC
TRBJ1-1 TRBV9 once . CASSVDSTEAFF TGTGCCAGCAGCGTGGACAGCACTGAAGCTTTCTTT
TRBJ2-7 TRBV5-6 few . CASSLAGSTYEQYF TGTGCCAGCAGCTTGGCCGGATCGACCTACGAGCAGTACTTC
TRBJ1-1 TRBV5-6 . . CASSSPNRVGTEAFF TGTGCCAGCAGCTCCCCTAACAGGGTAGGAACTGAAGCTTTCTTT
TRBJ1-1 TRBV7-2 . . CATSQDLMNTEAFF TGTGCCACCAGTCAGGACCTCATGAACACTGAAGCTTTCTTT
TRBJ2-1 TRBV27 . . CASRFRVLGEQFF TGTGCCAGCAGATTCAGGGTTCTCGGTGAGCAGTTCTTC
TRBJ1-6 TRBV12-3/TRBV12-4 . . CASSPRDRQNSPLHF TGTGCCAGCAGTCCCCGGGACCGACAAAATTCACCCCTCCACTTT
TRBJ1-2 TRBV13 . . CASSLEGVDGYTF TGTGCCAGCAGCTTAGAGGGAGTTGATGGCTACACCTTC
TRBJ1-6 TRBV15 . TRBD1 CATSVDRERSPLHF TGTGCCACCAGCGTAGACAGGGAACGGTCACCCCTCCACTTT
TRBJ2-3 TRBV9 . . CASSVGASAITDTQYF TGTGCCAGCAGCGTCGGTGCTAGCGCTATAACAGATACGCAGTATTTT
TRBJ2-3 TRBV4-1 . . CASSPQEGRPDTQYF TGCGCCAGCAGCCCGCAAGAAGGACGGCCGGATACGCAGTATTTT